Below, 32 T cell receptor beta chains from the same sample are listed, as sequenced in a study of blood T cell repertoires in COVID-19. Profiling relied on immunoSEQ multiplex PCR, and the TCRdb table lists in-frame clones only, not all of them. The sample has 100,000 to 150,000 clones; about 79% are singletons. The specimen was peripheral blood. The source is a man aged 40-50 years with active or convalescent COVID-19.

CDR3 nucleotide sequence: TGCGCCAGCAGCTTGAGGAGACAGATCTCCACAGATACGCAGTATTTT. This gives the protein CASSLRRQISTDTQYF. V is TRBV5-1 and J is TRBJ2-3; tentatively, D is TRBD1 (5 bases). Germline V CDR1 and CDR2: SGHRS, YFSETQ. The CDR3 loop spans 16 amino acids. With 1 base removed from V and 2 bases from J, the gap between germline ends came to 14 bases. Based on the CDR3 plus reference TRBV5-1 and TRBJ2-3, the full variable domain is KAGVTQTPRYLIKTRGQQVTLSCSPISGHRSVSWYQQTPGQGLQFLFEYFSETQRNKGNFPGRFSGRQFSNSRSEMNVSTLELGDSALYLCASSLRRQISTDTQYFGPGTRLTVL.

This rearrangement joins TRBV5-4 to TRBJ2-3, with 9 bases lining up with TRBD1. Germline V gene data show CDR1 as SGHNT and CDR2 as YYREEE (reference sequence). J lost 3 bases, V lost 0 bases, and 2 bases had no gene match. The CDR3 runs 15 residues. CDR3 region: CASSLVGQGTDTQYF. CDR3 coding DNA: TGTGCCAGCAGCTTGGTGGGACAGGGAACAGATACGCAGTATTTT.

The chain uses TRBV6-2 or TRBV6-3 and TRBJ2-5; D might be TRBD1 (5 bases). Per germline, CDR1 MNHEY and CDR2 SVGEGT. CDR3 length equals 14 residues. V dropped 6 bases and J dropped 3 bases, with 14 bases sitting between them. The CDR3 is CASSLPIQEETQYF. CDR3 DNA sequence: TGTGCCAGCAGCCTACCCATACAGGAAGAGACCCAGTACTTC.

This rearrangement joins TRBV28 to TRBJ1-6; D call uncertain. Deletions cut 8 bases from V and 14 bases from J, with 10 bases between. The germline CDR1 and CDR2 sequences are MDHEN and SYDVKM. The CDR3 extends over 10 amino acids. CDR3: CASEDSTLHF. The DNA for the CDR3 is TGTGCCAGCGAGGATTCCACCCTCCACTTT.

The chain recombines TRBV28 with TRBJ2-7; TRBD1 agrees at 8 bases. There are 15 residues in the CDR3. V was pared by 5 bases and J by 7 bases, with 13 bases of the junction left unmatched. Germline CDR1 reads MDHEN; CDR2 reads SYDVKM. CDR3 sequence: CASSPGQGGLLEQYF. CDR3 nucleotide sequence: TGTGCCAGCAGTCCTGGACAGGGTGGCCTTTTGGAGCAGTACTTC.

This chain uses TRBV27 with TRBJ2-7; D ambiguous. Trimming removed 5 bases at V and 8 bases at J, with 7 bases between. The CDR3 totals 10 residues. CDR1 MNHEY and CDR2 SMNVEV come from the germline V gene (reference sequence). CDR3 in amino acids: CASSLFQQYF. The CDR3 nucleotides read TGTGCCAGCAGTCTTTTCCAGCAGTACTTC.

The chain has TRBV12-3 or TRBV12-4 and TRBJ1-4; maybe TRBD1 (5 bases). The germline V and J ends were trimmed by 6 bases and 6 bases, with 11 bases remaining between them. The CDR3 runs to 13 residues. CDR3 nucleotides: TGTGCCAGCAGGCGCAGGGAGGATGAAAAACTGTTTTTT. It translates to CASRRREDEKLFF.

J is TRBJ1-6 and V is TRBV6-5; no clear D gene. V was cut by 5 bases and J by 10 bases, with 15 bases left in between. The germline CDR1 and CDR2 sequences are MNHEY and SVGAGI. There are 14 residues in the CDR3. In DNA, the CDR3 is TGTGCCAGCAGTCGGGGAGGCGCGGGGTCACCCCTCCACTTT. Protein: CASSRGGAGSPLHF.

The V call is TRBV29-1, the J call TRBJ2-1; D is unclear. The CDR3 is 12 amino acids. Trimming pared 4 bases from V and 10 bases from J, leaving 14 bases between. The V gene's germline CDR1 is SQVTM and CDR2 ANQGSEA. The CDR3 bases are TGCAGCGTTGGGCAGGCCCCTGGGGAGCAGTTCTTC. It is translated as CSVGQAPGEQFF.

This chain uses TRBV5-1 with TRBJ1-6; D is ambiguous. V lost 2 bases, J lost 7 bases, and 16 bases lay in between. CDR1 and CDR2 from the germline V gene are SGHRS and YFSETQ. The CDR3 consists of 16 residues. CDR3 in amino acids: CASSFGGSELNSPLHF. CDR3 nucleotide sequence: TGCGCCAGCAGCTTTGGAGGGAGTGAATTAAATTCACCCCTCCACTTT.

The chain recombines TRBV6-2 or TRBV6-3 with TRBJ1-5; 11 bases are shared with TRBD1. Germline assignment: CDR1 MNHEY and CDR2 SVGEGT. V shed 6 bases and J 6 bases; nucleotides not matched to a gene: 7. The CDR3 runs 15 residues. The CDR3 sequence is CASSKGQGAGQPQHF. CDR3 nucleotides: TGTGCCAGCAGCAAAGGACAGGGGGCTGGTCAGCCCCAGCATTTT.

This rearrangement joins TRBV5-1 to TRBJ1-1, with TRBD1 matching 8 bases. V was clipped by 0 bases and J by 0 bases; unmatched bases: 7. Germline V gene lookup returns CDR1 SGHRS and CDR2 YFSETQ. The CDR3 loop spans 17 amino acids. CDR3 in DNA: TGCGCCAGCAGCTTGGCTGTCAGGGGGCTTATGAACACTGAAGCTTTCTTT. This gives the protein CASSLAVRGLMNTEAFF.

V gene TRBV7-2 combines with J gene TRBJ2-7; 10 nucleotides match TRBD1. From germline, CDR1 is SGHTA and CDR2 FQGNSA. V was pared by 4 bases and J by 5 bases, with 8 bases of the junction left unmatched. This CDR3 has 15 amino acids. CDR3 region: CASSSSGGQGHEQYF. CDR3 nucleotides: TGTGCCAGCAGCTCGAGCGGGGGACAGGGGCACGAGCAGTACTTC.

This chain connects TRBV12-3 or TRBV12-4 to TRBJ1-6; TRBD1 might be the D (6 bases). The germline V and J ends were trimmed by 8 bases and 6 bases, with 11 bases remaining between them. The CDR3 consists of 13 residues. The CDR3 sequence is CASRDTLNSPLHF. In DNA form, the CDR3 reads TGTGCCAGCCGGGACACCCTTAATTCACCCCTCCACTTT.

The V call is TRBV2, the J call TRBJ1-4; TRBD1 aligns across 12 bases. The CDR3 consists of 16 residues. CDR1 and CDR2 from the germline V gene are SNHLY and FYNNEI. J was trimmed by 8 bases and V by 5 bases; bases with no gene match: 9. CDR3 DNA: TGTGCCAGCAGTACCGGGACAGGGGGCGTAGGGGAAAAACTGTTTTTT. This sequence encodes CASSTGTGGVGEKLFF.

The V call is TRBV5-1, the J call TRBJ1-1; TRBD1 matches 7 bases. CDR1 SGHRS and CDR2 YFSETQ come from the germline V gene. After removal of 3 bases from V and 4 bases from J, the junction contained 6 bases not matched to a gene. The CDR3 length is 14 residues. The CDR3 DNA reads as TGCGCCAGCAGCTACTACGGGACAGCCACTGAAGCTTTCTTT. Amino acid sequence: CASSYYGTATEAFF.

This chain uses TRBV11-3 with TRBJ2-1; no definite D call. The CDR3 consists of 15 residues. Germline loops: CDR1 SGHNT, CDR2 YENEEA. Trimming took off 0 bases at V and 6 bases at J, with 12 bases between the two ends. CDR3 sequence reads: CASSLDDTVSNEQFF. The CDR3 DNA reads TGTGCCAGCAGCTTAGATGATACAGTAAGCAATGAGCAGTTCTTC.

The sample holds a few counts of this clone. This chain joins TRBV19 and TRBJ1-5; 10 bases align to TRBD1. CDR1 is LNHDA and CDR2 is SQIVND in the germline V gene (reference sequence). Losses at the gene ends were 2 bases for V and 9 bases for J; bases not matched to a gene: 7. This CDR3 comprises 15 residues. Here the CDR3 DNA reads TGTGCCAGTAGTATACGACAGGGGGCATCGGGGCCCCAGCATTTT. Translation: CASSIRQGASGPQHF.

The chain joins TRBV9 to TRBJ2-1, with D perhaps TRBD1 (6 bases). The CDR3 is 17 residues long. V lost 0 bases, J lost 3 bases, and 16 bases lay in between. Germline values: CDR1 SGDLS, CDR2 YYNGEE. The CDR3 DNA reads TGTGCCAGCAGCGTAGTCAGGGGAAGGGCCTTCTACAATGAGCAGTTCTTC. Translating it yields CASSVVRGRAFYNEQFF.

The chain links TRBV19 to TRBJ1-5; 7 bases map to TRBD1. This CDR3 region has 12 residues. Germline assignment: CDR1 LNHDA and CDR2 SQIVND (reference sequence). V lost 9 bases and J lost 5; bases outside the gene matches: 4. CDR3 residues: CASGTDYQPQHF. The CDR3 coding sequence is TGTGCCAGCGGGACAGACTATCAGCCCCAGCATTTT.

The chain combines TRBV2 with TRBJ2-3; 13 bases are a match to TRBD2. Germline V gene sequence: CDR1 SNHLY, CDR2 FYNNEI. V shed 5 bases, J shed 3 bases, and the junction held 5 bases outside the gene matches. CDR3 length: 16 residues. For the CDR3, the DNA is TGTGCCAGCAGTTCGGGACTAGCGGGGTTAACAGATACGCAGTATTTT. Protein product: CASSSGLAGLTDTQYF.

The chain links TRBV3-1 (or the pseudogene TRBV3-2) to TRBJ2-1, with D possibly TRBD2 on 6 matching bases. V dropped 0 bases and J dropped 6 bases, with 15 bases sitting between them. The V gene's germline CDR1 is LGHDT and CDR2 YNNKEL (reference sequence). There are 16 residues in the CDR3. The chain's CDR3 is CASSQEGGVPFNEQFF. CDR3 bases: TGTGCCAGCAGCCAAGAAGGAGGGGTCCCTTTCAATGAGCAGTTCTTC.

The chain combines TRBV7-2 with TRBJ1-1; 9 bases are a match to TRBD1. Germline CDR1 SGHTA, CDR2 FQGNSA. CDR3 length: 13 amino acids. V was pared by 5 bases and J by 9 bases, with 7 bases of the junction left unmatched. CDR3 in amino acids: CASSGDRARKAFF. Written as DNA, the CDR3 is TGTGCCAGCAGCGGGGACAGGGCGAGGAAAGCTTTCTTT.

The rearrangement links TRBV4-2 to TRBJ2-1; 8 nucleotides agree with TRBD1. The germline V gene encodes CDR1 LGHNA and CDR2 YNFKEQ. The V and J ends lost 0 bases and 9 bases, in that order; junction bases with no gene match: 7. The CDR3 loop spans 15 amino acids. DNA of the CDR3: TGTGCCAGCAGCCAAGATGCACAGGGGGTACGTGAGCAGTTCTTC. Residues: CASSQDAQGVREQFF.

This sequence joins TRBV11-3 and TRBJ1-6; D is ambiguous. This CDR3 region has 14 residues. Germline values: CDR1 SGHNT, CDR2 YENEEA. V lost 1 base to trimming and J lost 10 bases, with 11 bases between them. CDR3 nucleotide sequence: TGTGCCAGCAGCTTAGGTGAGGTTTCGTCACCCCTCCACTTT. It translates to CASSLGEVSSPLHF.

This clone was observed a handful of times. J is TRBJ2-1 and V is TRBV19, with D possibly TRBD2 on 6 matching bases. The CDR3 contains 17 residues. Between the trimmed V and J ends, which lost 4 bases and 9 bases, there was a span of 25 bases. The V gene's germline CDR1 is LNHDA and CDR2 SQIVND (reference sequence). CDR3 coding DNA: TGTGCCAGTAGTAACCTGATAGGATTTGGGGACTCGGGTGAGCAGTTCTTC. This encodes CASSNLIGFGDSGEQFF.

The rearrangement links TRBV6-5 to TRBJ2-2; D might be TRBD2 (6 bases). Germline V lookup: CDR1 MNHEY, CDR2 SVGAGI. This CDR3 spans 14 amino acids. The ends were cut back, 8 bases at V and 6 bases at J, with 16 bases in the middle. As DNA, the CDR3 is TGTGCCAGCCATGGGACTGGTGAGGCCGGGGAGCTGTTTTTT. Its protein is CASHGTGEAGELFF.

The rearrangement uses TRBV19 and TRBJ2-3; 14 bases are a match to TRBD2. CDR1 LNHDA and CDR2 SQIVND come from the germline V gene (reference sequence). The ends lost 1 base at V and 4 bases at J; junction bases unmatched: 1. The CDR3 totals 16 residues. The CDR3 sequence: CASSIGLAGGSDTQYF. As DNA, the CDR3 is TGTGCCAGTAGTATAGGACTAGCGGGGGGGTCAGATACGCAGTATTTT.

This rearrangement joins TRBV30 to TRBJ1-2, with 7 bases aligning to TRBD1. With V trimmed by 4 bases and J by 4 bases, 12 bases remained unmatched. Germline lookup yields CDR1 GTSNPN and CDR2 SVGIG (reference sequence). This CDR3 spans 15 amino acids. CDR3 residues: CAWTAQQGPPYGYTF. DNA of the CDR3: TGTGCCTGGACCGCCCAACAGGGGCCTCCCTATGGCTACACCTTC.

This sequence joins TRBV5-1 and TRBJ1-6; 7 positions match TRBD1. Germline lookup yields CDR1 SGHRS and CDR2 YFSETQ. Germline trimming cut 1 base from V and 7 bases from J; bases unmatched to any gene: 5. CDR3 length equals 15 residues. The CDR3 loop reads CASSLRGGENSPLHF. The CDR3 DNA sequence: TGCGCCAGCAGCTTGAGAGGGGGCGAAAATTCACCCCTCCACTTT.

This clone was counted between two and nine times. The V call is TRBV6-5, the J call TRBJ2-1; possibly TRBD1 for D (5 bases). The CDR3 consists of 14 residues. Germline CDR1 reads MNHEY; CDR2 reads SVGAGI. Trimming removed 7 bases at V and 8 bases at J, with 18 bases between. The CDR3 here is CASTPDTSSDEQFF. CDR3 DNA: TGTGCCAGCACACCGGACACCTCGTCCGATGAGCAGTTCTTC.

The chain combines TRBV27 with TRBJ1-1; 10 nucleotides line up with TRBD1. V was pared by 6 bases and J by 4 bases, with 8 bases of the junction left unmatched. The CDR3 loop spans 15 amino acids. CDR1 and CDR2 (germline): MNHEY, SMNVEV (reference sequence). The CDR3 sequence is CASSDQRTGGTEAFF. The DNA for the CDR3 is TGTGCCAGCAGCGATCAAAGGACAGGGGGCACTGAAGCTTTCTTT.